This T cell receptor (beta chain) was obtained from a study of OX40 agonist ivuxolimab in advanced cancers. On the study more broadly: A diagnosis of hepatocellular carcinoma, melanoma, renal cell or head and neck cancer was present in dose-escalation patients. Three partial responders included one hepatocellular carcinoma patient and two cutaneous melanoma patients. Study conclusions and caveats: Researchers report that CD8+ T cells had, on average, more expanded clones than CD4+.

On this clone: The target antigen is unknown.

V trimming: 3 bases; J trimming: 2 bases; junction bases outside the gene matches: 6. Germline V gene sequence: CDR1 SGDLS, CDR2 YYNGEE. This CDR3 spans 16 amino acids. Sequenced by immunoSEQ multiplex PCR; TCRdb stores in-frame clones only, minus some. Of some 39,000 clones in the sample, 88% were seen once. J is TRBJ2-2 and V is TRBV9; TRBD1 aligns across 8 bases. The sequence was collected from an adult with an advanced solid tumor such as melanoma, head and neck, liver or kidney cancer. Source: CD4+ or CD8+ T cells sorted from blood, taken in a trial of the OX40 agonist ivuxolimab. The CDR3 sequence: CASSAPGQDNTGELFF. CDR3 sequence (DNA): TGTGCCAGCAGCGCCCCGGGACAGGACAACACCGGGGAGCTGTTTTTT. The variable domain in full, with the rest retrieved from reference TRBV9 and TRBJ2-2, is DSGVTQTPKHLITATGQRVTLRCSPRSGDLSVYWYQQSLDQGLQFLIQYYNGEERAKGNILERFSAQQFPDLHSELNLSSLELGDSALYFCASSAPGQDNTGELFFGEGSRLTVL.